A selection of T cell receptor beta chains follows, all from one sample in a study of blood T cell repertoires in COVID-19. Assay: immunoSEQ multiplex PCR; the TCRdb copy retains only in-frame clones and omits some. The sample lists some 62,000 clones, over 75% seen once, with about 20% in the top ten. Sequencing was carried out using peripheral blood. The source of these receptors is a woman aged 55-70 years with COVID-19, enrolled during active disease. Both conserved end residues are part of each CDR3. D genes are given only for firm matches. Clone size is shown for a subset of rows, as once, few, many or a class of expanded clone.

>once|.|TRBJ2-5|TRBV19
TGTGCCAGTAGTATAGCCCTTTCCCGGGAGACCCAGTACTTC
CASSIALSRETQYF
>.|TRBD2|TRBJ2-1|TRBV15
TGTGCCACCAGCAGAGATCGCAGACTAGCGGGAGTTATGGATGAGCAGTTCTTC
CATSRDRRLAGVMDEQFF
>.|TRBD1|TRBJ2-4|TRBV4-3
TGCGCCAGCAGCGTTGGGGACAGCCCAAAAAACATTCAGTACTTC
CASSVGDSPKNIQYF
>.|.|TRBJ1-5|TRBV30
TGTGCCTGGTCTCCGGGGGGTGGAAACAATCAGCCCCAGCATTTT
CAWSPGGGNNQPQHF
>.|TRBD1|TRBJ1-2|TRBV7-9
TGTGCCAGCAGCTTAGGAAAGGGACAGGGAGGCTATGGCTACACCTTC
CASSLGKGQGGYGYTF
>.|TRBD1|TRBJ2-7|TRBV24-1
TGTGCCACCAGTTCGAGGGGGCGGTCCTACGAGCAGTACTTC
CATSSRGRSYEQYF
>few|.|TRBJ2-7|TRBV19
TGTGCCAGTAGCTCGACAGGCTTGACCTACGAGCAGTACTTC
CASSSTGLTYEQYF
>.|.|TRBJ1-2|TRBV11-3
TGTGCCAGCAGCTTAGTAGCCGGGGACTACACCTTC
CASSLVAGDYTF
>.|.|TRBJ1-4|TRBV6-5
TGTGCCAGCAGTTACCAGCGGGGGCGCAATGAAAAACTGTTTTTT
CASSYQRGRNEKLFF
>.|TRBD2|TRBJ2-1|TRBV7-3
TGTGCCAGCAGCCGGGGACTAGCGTCCCACAATGAGCAGTTCTTC
CASSRGLASHNEQFF
>.|TRBD1|TRBJ2-7|TRBV5-1
TGCGCCAGCAGCAGTACAGGGGGGAACTACGAGCAGTACTTC
CASSSTGGNYEQYF
>.|TRBD1|TRBJ1-5|TRBV11-2
TGTGCCAGCAGCACAGGACAGGGTCAGCCCCAGCATTTT
CASSTGQGQPQHF
>.|TRBD1|TRBJ2-7|TRBV2
TGTGCCAGCAGTGAAGTGCGGCAGGGGGACTACGAGCAGTACTTC
CASSEVRQGDYEQYF
>.|TRBD1|TRBJ2-3|TRBV7-3
TGTGCCAGCAGCTCACAGGGGTATACGCAGTATTTT
CASSSQGYTQYF
>few|.|TRBJ1-1|TRBV27
TGTGCCAGCAAGGGGCAACCGGACACTGAAGCTTTCTTT
CASKGQPDTEAFF
>.|.|TRBJ1-2|TRBV27
TGTGCCAGCCGGGAAGAAGGGGGTATTGGAGGCTACACCTTC
CASREEGGIGGYTF
>.|TRBD1|TRBJ1-1|TRBV6-2/TRBV6-3
TGTGCCAGCAGTCCCCGGGACAGGTGGAACACTGAAGCTTTCTTT
CASSPRDRWNTEAFF
>.|.|TRBJ1-5|TRBV7-9
TGTGCCAGCAGCCTGACAGGAGACAATCAGCCCCAGCATTTT
CASSLTGDNQPQHF
>few|TRBD2|TRBJ2-1|TRBV6-1
TGTGCCAGCAGTGAAGGACTAGCGGGGGACAATGAGCAGTTCTTC
CASSEGLAGDNEQFF
>.|TRBD1|TRBJ1-1|TRBV6-2/TRBV6-3
TGTGCCAGCAGTTACCGGTCAGGGGGCCAAGCTTTCTTT
CASSYRSGGQAFF
>.|TRBD2|TRBJ2-1|TRBV4-3
TGCGCCAGCAGCCAAGATTGGGGGAGGGCTATCTCCTACAATGAGCAGTTCTTC
CASSQDWGRAISYNEQFF
>.|TRBD1|TRBJ2-1|TRBV3-1/TRBV3-2
TGTGCCAGCAGCCACCGGGACAGGGGTTCGGTAAATGAGCAGTTCTTC
CASSHRDRGSVNEQFF
>once|.|TRBJ2-2|TRBV4-2
TGTGCCAGCAGCCGGGGAGAAACCGGGGAGCTGTTTTTT
CASSRGETGELFF
>once|TRBD1|TRBJ2-5|TRBV9
TGTGCCAGCAGCGAGACAGGGGGGACGAGAGAGACCCAGTACTTC
CASSETGGTRETQYF
>.|TRBD2|TRBJ2-7|TRBV7-9
TGTGCCAGCAGCCCCGGGGGGACTAGCGGGTGGCTAAGCTACGAGCAGTACTTC
CASSPGGTSGWLSYEQYF
>.|.|TRBJ2-2|TRBV6-2/TRBV6-3
TGTGCCAGCAGTTTGGTCGCCCCGGGTGCCGGGGAGCTGTTTTTT
CASSLVAPGAGELFF
>.|.|TRBJ1-6|TRBV7-9
TGTGCCAGCACCCCCTCGGCAGGGGTTAATTCACCCCTCCACTTT
CASTPSAGVNSPLHF
>.|.|TRBJ1-4|TRBV28
TGTGCCAGCAGTTGGACAGAAATTGCAACTAATGAAAAACTGTTTTTT
CASSWTEIATNEKLFF
>.|TRBD2|TRBJ2-1|TRBV19
TGTGCCAGTAGGAACGGGAGGGCCTACAATGAGCAGTTCTTC
CASRNGRAYNEQFF
>.|.|TRBJ1-3|TRBV6-5
TGTGCCAGCAGTTATGGACAGCTCTTCTCTGGAAACACCATATATTTT
CASSYGQLFSGNTIYF
>.|TRBD1|TRBJ2-7|TRBV12-3/TRBV12-4
TGTGCCAGCACCAAGGGGGCAGTCTACGAGCAGTACTTC
CASTKGAVYEQYF
>.|TRBD1|TRBJ1-1|TRBV5-1
TGCGCCAGCAGAACCAGGGGGCTAGGGACTGAAGCTTTCTTT
CASRTRGLGTEAFF
>few|TRBD1|TRBJ2-2|TRBV10-3
TGTGCCATCTCTTATTCGCAGGGGGCTATCACCGGGGAGCTGTTTTTT
CAISYSQGAITGELFF
>.|TRBD2|TRBJ2-7|TRBV5-1
TGCGCCAGCAGCTACGGACTAGCCTCCTACGAGCAGTACTTC
CASSYGLASYEQYF
>.|.|TRBJ1-2|TRBV27
TGTGCCAGCAGATCGACAGACCTCTATGGCTACACCTTC
CASRSTDLYGYTF
>.|.|TRBJ1-1|TRBV6-5
TGTGCCAGCAGTTACATGGACAGAATGAACACTGAAGCTTTCTTT
CASSYMDRMNTEAFF
>.|.|TRBJ2-7|TRBV27
TGTGCCAGCAGTTTGGTAGGAGCCTACGAGCAGTACTTC
CASSLVGAYEQYF
>.|.|TRBJ1-2|TRBV28
TGTGCCAGCAGTTTAAGAGTTAACTATGGCTACACCTTC
CASSLRVNYGYTF
>.|TRBD1|TRBJ1-2|TRBV18
TGTGCCAGCTCACCACCGTTACCGGGACAGGAAGTCTACACCTTC
CASSPPLPGQEVYTF
>.|TRBD1|TRBJ2-1|TRBV2
TGTGCCAGCACTCCTCAAGGGACAGGGCTGGGTGAGCAGTTCTTC
CASTPQGTGLGEQFF
>.|TRBD2|TRBJ2-5|TRBV5-6
TGTGCCAGCAGCCCGGGACTAGCGGGAGGACAAGAGACCCAGTACTTC
CASSPGLAGGQETQYF
>.|.|TRBJ1-1|TRBV27
TGTGCCAGCAGTTTCCGGTATGAAGCTTTCTTT
CASSFRYEAFF
>.|.|TRBJ1-2|TRBV5-4
TGTGCCAGCAGCTTGGACAACCATGGCTACACCTTC
CASSLDNHGYTF
>.|.|TRBJ1-1|TRBV7-2
TGTGCCAGCAGCCAACAGGGTAACACTGAAGCTTTCTTT
CASSQQGNTEAFF
>.|.|TRBJ2-1|TRBV6-5
TGTGCCAGCAGTTACTCTAGGGGAACCTACAATGAGCAGTTCTTC
CASSYSRGTYNEQFF
>.|.|TRBJ1-1|TRBV9
TGTGCCAGCAGCGGCGGACACTCTGAAGCTTTCTTT
CASSGGHSEAFF
>few|.|TRBJ1-1|TRBV6-9
TGTGCCAGCAGTTGTCCTCAGGGTACCCCTTCGAACACTGAAGCTTTCTTT
CASSCPQGTPSNTEAFF
>.|TRBD2|TRBJ2-3|TRBV24-1
TGTGCCACCAGTGATCGGGGGGGGGCTAAAGATACGCAGTATTTT
CATSDRGGAKDTQYF
>.|TRBD1|TRBJ1-2|TRBV6-2/TRBV6-3
TGTGCCAGCAGCTTACAGGGGTTCTATGGCTACACCTTC
CASSLQGFYGYTF
>.|TRBD2|TRBJ2-1|TRBV18
TGTGCCAGCTCACCACCGGGGAGGGGTGCCCACAATGAGCAGTTCTTC
CASSPPGRGAHNEQFF
>once|TRBD1|TRBJ1-2|TRBV6-5
TGTGCCAGCAGAGGGACAGCCTATGGCTACACCTTC
CASRGTAYGYTF
>few|.|TRBJ1-2|TRBV29-1
TGCAGCGTTGGAGGTAATCGCTATGGCTACACCTTC
CSVGGNRYGYTF